A selection of T cell receptor beta chains follows, all from one sample in a study of regulatory T cells in long-lasting Graves disease. TCRdb ran MiXCR on the multiplex PCR reads and lists one entry per CDR3 protein. The sample holds roughly 400,000 distinct CDR3 sequences, roughly a fifth seen once. Sequencing used peripheral blood mononuclear cells (PBMCs), obtained when the disease was refractory, from a patient treated with antithyroid drugs. Receptors were obtained from a female donor with Graves disease. Both conserved end residues are part of each CDR3.

v_call cdr3_aa
TRBV3-1 CASSQGQAGVGYEQYF
TRBV28 CATSTGRADEQYF
TRBV28 CASSFYFPGQGNGYTF
TRBV28 CASTPRLAGLKNIQYF
TRBV5-1 CASKGATGEQYF
TRBV3-1 CASSHHNRDRGYEQYF
TRBV30 CAWSPEGSSTDTQYF
TRBV7-9 CASSQLWGANEKLFF
TRBV20-1 CSANRGPKDEKLFF
TRBV19 CASKTGDEKLFF
TRBV7-9 CASSSQAREQYF
TRBV15 CATSRTSGTGDTQYF
TRBV28 CASSLEAGRRLEQYF
TRBV28 CASNLGQAVEQYF
TRBV30 CAWINGQGCEQYF
TRBV12-3/TRBV12-4 CASSLEGGSCGRMNTEAFF
TRBV19 CATSAGFIYNEQFF
TRBV29-1 CSVVTSGATYEQYF
TRBV28 CASSFSGATISYEQYF
TRBV27 CASSSLLAGDYEQYF
TRBV28 CASSPRRGRGTDTQYF
TRBV28 CASSFGEAFF
TRBV27 CASSRTLATSTDTQYF
TRBV29-1 CSVVSGLAGTQYF
TRBV6-5 CASSYGTATNEKLFF
TRBV28 CASRTSDPHEAFF
TRBV5-6 CAGGRLGQGGNTEAFF
TRBV4-1 CASSQPTGTSPEAFF
TRBV7-2 CASSSTGPGYTF
TRBV6-1 CASRDRGVRYGYTF
TRBV29-1 CSVVAEDYEQYF
TRBV10-3 CAISTGLDEQYF
TRBV6-1 CASSEDPGGGSSYNEQFF
TRBV9 CASSVGLGRDTQYF
TRBV10-3 CAISETPQEQETQYF
TRBV28 CASISPGGVVYEQYF
TRBV6-4 CASSYSGTSGKNIQYF
TRBV6-2/TRBV6-3 CASSLADRAFF
TRBV28 CASSLPANSYEQYF
TRBV2 CASSREPSSGNTIYF
TRBV6-1 CASSGQTEEAFF
TRBV7-3 CASSSRPNTEAFF